The 29 T cell receptor beta chains presented below share a single source sample, sequenced in a study of tumor-infiltrating lymphocytes in localized non-small cell lung cancer. Clones were read by immunoSEQ multiplex PCR, and TCRdb kept only the in-frame ones, dropping some. The table records over 10,000 clones, approximately 85% of them present only once. The sequencing input was lung tumor tissue. These receptors were obtained from a human donor with non-small cell lung cancer.

The chain links TRBV6-1 to TRBJ1-2; D perhaps matches TRBD1 (6 bases). CDR1 MNHNS and CDR2 SASEGT come from the germline V gene. Trimming took 6 bases from V and 11 from J, leaving 19 bases between them. The CDR3 spans 13 residues. The CDR3 protein is CASSETVTDRYTF. For the CDR3, the DNA is TGTGCCAGCAGCGAAACCGTCACCGACAGGTACACCTTC.

The chain couples TRBV2 to TRBJ1-3; D perhaps matches TRBD1 (5 bases). This CDR3 contains 15 residues. Germline lookup yields CDR1 SNHLY and CDR2 FYNNEI. V was pared by 8 bases and J by 2 bases, with 16 bases between. The CDR3 spells CASLLEGLAGNTIYF. CDR3 DNA: TGTGCCAGCTTGTTAGAGGGGTTGGCTGGAAACACCATATATTTT.

V is TRBV29-1 and J is TRBJ1-2; 7 nucleotides match TRBD1. This CDR3 spans 12 amino acids. Germline values: CDR1 SQVTM, CDR2 ANQGSEA. J gave up 5 bases and V 4 bases, and 4 bases lay outside the gene matches. CDR3 in amino acids: CSVATGSYGYTF. The CDR3 coding sequence is TGCAGCGTTGCGACAGGGAGTTATGGCTACACCTTC.

This chain joins TRBV6-5 and TRBJ2-7; TRBD1 agrees at 10 bases. Germline assignment: CDR1 MNHEY and CDR2 SVGAGI. This CDR3 is 15 amino acids long. The V gene end was trimmed by 2 bases and the J gene end by 2 bases; junction bases not matched to a gene: 3. The CDR3 here is CASSYRDRGPYEQYF. In DNA, the CDR3 is TGTGCCAGCAGTTACCGTGACAGGGGGCCCTACGAGCAGTACTTC.

The chain is built from TRBV6-6 and TRBJ2-1; D remains unclear. CDR1 and CDR2 (germline): MNHNY, SVGAGI (reference sequence). Deletions cut 5 bases from V and 16 bases from J, with 18 bases between. CDR3 size: 12 residues. DNA for the CDR3: TGTGCCAGCAGTCGCGGAGAGACTTTCAATTTCTTC. It specifies CASSRGETFNFF.

The chain has TRBV27 and TRBJ2-2, with 7 bases that match TRBD1. The CDR3 spans 14 residues. The V gene end was trimmed by 3 bases and the J gene end by 6 bases; junction bases not matched to a gene: 4. Germline CDR1 and CDR2: MNHEY and SMNVEV (reference sequence). The CDR3 sequence is CASSLTGSAGELFF. The CDR3 DNA reads as TGTGCCAGCAGTTTGACAGGGAGTGCCGGGGAGCTGTTTTTT.

The gene calls are TRBV5-1 and TRBJ2-5; maybe TRBD2 (5 bases). Per germline, CDR1 SGHRS and CDR2 YFSETQ. The V and J ends lost 0 bases and 4 bases respectively, with 7 bases between them. CDR3 size: 13 residues. The CDR3 DNA sequence: TGCGCCAGCAGCTTGGTAGGAGGAGAGACCCAGTACTTC. Amino acid sequence: CASSLVGGETQYF. Variable domain in full (rest from reference TRBV5-1 and TRBJ2-5): KAGVTQTPRYLIKTRGQQVTLSCSPISGHRSVSWYQQTPGQGLQFLFEYFSETQRNKGNFPGRFSGRQFSNSRSEMNVSTLELGDSALYLCASSLVGGETQYFGPGTRLLVL.

As DNA, the CDR3 is TGTGCCAGCAGCATACCGGGACACCCTAACTATGGCTACACCTTC. Its protein is CASSIPGHPNYGYTF. The chain uses TRBV21-1 and TRBJ1-2; the table's TRBD1 call for D was not verified on the DNA. TRBV21-1 is classified as a pseudogene. CDR3 length: 15 amino acids.

The chain employs TRBV6-4 and TRBJ2-7; the D gene is possibly TRBD1 (6 bases). V lost 2 bases to trimming and J lost 2 bases, with 22 bases between them. Germline loops: CDR1 MRHNA, CDR2 SNTAGT. The CDR3 is 18 amino acids. The CDR3 sequence: CASSDPWATGAIPYEQYF. The CDR3 nucleotides are TGTGCCAGCAGTGACCCGTGGGCGACAGGAGCTATCCCCTACGAGCAGTACTTC.

The rearrangement uses TRBV4-1 and TRBJ1-5; D uncertain. V gave up 0 bases and J gave up 9 bases, with 12 bases separating them. This CDR3 has 14 amino acids. The germline CDR1 and CDR2 sequences are MGHRA and YSYEKL. The CDR3 DNA follows: TGCGCCAGCAGCCAAGATCCCTCGGTCTGGCCCCAGCATTTT. It is translated as CASSQDPSVWPQHF.

This chain connects TRBV18 to TRBJ2-1; the match to TRBD2 covers 11 bases. CDR1 is KGHSH, CDR2 LQKENI, per germline. V gave up 2 bases and J gave up 9 bases; unmatched junction bases: 9. The CDR3 is 16 residues long. The CDR3 region is CASSPIAGGPRVEQFF. Written as DNA, the CDR3 is TGTGCCAGCTCACCAATAGCGGGAGGGCCAAGGGTTGAGCAGTTCTTC.

The chain carries TRBV5-4 and TRBJ2-7; D is perhaps TRBD1 (6 bases). The CDR3 covers 13 residues. Per germline, CDR1 SGHNT and CDR2 YYREEE (reference sequence). The V end was cut by 4 bases, the J end by 2 bases, with 10 bases between. The CDR3 region is CASSRDRTYEQYF. The CDR3 DNA follows: TGTGCCAGCAGCAGAGACAGGACCTACGAGCAGTACTTC.

The rearrangement joins TRBV10-3 to TRBJ2-4; 7 nucleotides align to TRBD2. V shed 3 bases and J 8 bases; nucleotides not matched to a gene: 7. The CDR3 runs 14 residues. CDR1 and CDR2 from the germline V gene are ENHRY and SYGVKD. The DNA of the CDR3 is TGTGCCATCAGTGAAGGGGAGGGAGGATACATTCAGTACTTC. Its protein is CAISEGEGGYIQYF.

The rearrangement uses TRBV18 and TRBJ2-7; 14 nucleotides line up with TRBD2. CDR3 size: 16 residues. Germline assignment: CDR1 KGHSH and CDR2 LQKENI. Trimming at V came to 4 bases and at J to 2 bases, leaving 4 bases not matched to a gene. For the CDR3, the DNA is TGTGCCAGCTCACAGGGGACTAGCGGGAGCCCCTACGAGCAGTACTTC. It encodes CASSQGTSGSPYEQYF.

The chain has TRBV6-5 and TRBJ2-6; 7 bases are shared with TRBD1. After removal of 7 bases from V and 3 bases from J, the junction contained 6 bases not matched to a gene. Germline V gene data show CDR1 as MNHEY and CDR2 as SVGAGI. The CDR3 length is 15 residues. In DNA, the CDR3 is TGTGCCAGCAAACTAACAGGGGTTGGGGCCAACGTCCTGACTTTC. It encodes CASKLTGVGANVLTF.

This clone was recorded only once. The gene calls are TRBV27 and TRBJ2-5, with 15 bases that match TRBD2. The germline V gene has CDR1 MNHEY and CDR2 SMNVEV (reference sequence). Germline trimming cut 6 bases from V and 3 bases from J; bases unmatched to any gene: 2. CDR3 length: 15 residues. CDR3 amino acids: CASSGLAGGEETQYF. In DNA, the CDR3 is TGTGCCAGCAGCGGACTAGCGGGAGGGGAAGAGACCCAGTACTTC.

The J gene is TRBJ1-4, the V gene TRBV7-2; the D gene is possibly TRBD1 (5 bases). The CDR3 extends over 15 amino acids. CDR1 is SGHTA, CDR2 FQGNSA, per germline. V shed 1 base and J shed 7 bases, with 13 bases lying between them. CDR3 DNA: TGTGCCAGCAGCTTAGATGGCAGGGTTAGTGAAAAACTGTTTTTT. Translation: CASSLDGRVSEKLFF.

This clone appeared a single time. The rearrangement joins TRBV19 to TRBJ2-2; D gene ambiguous. This CDR3 spans 13 amino acids. The V end was cut by 7 bases, the J end by 7 bases, with 13 bases between. Germline values: CDR1 LNHDA, CDR2 SQIVND (reference sequence). CDR3 DNA: TGTGCCAGTACCACAAGGGAAAACGGGGAGCTGTTTTTT. This encodes CASTTRENGELFF. Variable domain in full (rest from reference TRBV19 and TRBJ2-2): DGGITQSPKYLFRKEGQNVTLSCEQNLNHDAMYWYRQDPGQGLRLIYYSQIVNDFQKGDIAEGYSVSREKKESFPLTVTSAQKNPTAFYLCASTTRENGELFFGEGSRLTVL.

In DNA form, the CDR3 reads TGTGCCAGTAGAGTAGCGGGAGCCGCAGATACGCAGTATTTT. Protein: CASRVAGAADTQYF. V and J are TRBV19 and TRBJ2-3, with 9 nucleotides matching TRBD2. Germline values: CDR1 LNHDA, CDR2 SQIVND (reference sequence). The CDR3 covers 14 residues. V shed 6 bases and J 4 bases; nucleotides not matched to a gene: 5.

The rearrangement uses TRBV4-3 and TRBJ1-1; 8 bases are shared with TRBD1. The ends lost 0 bases at V and 3 bases at J; junction bases unmatched: 3. This CDR3 is built from 15 residues. CDR1 is LGHNA, CDR2 YSLEER, per germline. The CDR3 protein is CASSQEPGGYTEAFF. The CDR3 DNA is TGCGCCAGCAGCCAAGAGCCAGGGGGCTACACTGAAGCTTTCTTT.

The rearrangement links TRBV19 to TRBJ1-3, with D unresolved. The CDR3 covers 14 residues. V was trimmed by 2 bases and J by 4 bases, leaving 9 bases between them. Germline-derived CDR1 and CDR2 are LNHDA and SQIVND (reference sequence). The CDR3 DNA is TGTGCCAGTAGTATAACTGGTATGGGAAACACCATATATTTT. Translating it yields CASSITGMGNTIYF.

The chain carries TRBV4-3 and TRBJ2-7, with D perhaps TRBD1 (5 bases). Germline V gives CDR1 LGHNA, CDR2 YSLEER. This CDR3 has 14 amino acids. V dropped 3 bases and J dropped 4 bases, with 13 bases sitting between them. CDR3 region: CASSQRTGKYEQYF. In DNA, the CDR3 is TGCGCCAGCAGCCAGCGTACAGGAAAATACGAGCAGTACTTC.

The rearrangement joins TRBV2 to TRBJ1-2, with D tentatively TRBD1 (6 bases). V lost 4 bases and J 0 bases, leaving 12 bases between the germline ends. Germline assignment: CDR1 SNHLY and CDR2 FYNNEI. The length of the CDR3 is 15 residues. The CDR3 DNA is TGTGCCAGCAGTGCCCAGGGGACTACTAACTATGGCTACACCTTC. Its protein is CASSAQGTTNYGYTF.

V usage is TRBV4-3 and J usage is TRBJ1-4, with D possibly TRBD1 on 5 matching bases. The CDR3 spans 17 residues. Germline V gene data show CDR1 as LGHNA and CDR2 as YSLEER. Deletions cut 0 bases from V and 7 bases from J, with 18 bases between. The CDR3 DNA is TGCGCCAGCAGCCAAGACGCCACCCAGGGTTTGGGTGAAAAACTGTTTTTT. This gives the protein CASSQDATQGLGEKLFF.

This sequence joins TRBV5-1 and TRBJ1-2; D possibly corresponds to TRBD1 (6 bases). V lost 4 bases and J lost 5, with 12 bases in between. Germline assignment: CDR1 SGHRS and CDR2 YFSETQ. The CDR3 loop spans 13 amino acids. CDR3 sequence: CASSVGTQYGYTF. DNA of the CDR3: TGCGCCAGCAGCGTCGGGACACAGTATGGCTACACCTTC. Full variable domain (missing parts from reference TRBV5-1 and TRBJ1-2): KAGVTQTPRYLIKTRGQQVTLSCSPISGHRSVSWYQQTPGQGLQFLFEYFSETQRNKGNFPGRFSGRQFSNSRSEMNVSTLELGDSALYLCASSVGTQYGYTFGSGTRLTVV.

The rearrangement links TRBV20-1 to TRBJ1-1, with unresolved D. CDR1 is DFQATT, CDR2 SNEGSKA, per germline (reference sequence). The CDR3 sequence is 11 residues long. In DNA form, the CDR3 reads TGCAGGACAAAACGGGGCACTGAAGCTTTCTTT. It yields the protein CRTKRGTEAFF.

In its sample, this clone was seen once. The rearrangement links TRBV4-2 to TRBJ1-1; D perhaps matches TRBD1 (6 bases). The germline CDR1 and CDR2 sequences are LGHNA and YNFKEQ. CDR3 length: 15 amino acids. V was pared by 0 bases and J by 1 base, with 9 bases between. CDR3 amino acids: CASSQEVRGNTEAFF. CDR3 in DNA: TGTGCCAGCAGCCAAGAAGTCAGGGGGAACACTGAAGCTTTCTTT.

The V gene is TRBV7-2, the J gene TRBJ2-2; the D gene is possibly TRBD2 (5 bases). This CDR3 is 15 amino acids long. Trimming took off 4 bases at V and 4 bases at J, with 13 bases between the two ends. Germline CDR1 is SGHTA and CDR2 is FQGNSA. CDR3 amino acids: CASSSSLSVTGELFF. In DNA, the CDR3 is TGTGCCAGCAGCTCCTCCCTTAGCGTCACCGGGGAGCTGTTTTTT.

CDR3 nucleotide sequence: TGTGCCAGCAGCCAAGTAGGCGGACCCCGCGACGAGCAGTACTTC. As protein: CASSQVGGPRDEQYF. The rearrangement uses TRBV14 and TRBJ2-7, with D unclear. This CDR3 has 15 amino acids. The germline gives CDR1 SGHDN, CDR2 FVKESK. Trimming removed 1 base at V and 5 bases at J, with 15 bases between.